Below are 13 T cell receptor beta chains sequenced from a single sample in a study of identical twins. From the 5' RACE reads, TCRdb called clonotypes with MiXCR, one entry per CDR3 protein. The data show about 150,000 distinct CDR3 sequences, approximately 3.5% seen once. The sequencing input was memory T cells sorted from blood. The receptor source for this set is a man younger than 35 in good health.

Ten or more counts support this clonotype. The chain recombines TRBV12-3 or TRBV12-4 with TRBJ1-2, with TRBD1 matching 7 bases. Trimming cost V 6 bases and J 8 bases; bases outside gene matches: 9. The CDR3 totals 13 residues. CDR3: CASSPDRVLGYTF. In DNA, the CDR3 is TGTGCCAGCAGCCCAGACAGGGTCCTAGGCTACACCTTC.

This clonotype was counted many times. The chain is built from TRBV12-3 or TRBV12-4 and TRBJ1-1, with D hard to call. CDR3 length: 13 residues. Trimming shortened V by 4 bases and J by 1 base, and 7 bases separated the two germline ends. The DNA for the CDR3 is TGTGCCAGCAGTTACGCCGCGAACACTGAAGCTTTCTTT. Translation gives CASSYAANTEAFF.

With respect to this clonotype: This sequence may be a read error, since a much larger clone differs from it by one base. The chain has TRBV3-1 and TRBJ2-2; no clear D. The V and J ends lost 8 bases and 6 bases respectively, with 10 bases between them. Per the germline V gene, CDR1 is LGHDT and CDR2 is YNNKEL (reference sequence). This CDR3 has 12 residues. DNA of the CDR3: TGTGCCAGCGGCCCATTTTCCGGGGAGCTGTTTTTT. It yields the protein CASGPFSGELFF.

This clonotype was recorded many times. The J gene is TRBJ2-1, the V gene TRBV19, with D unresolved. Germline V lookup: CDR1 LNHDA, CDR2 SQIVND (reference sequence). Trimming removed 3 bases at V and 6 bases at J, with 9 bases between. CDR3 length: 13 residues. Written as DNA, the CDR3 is TGTGCCAGTAGTATTGTCCCGGCCAATGAGCAGTTCTTC. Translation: CASSIVPANEQFF.

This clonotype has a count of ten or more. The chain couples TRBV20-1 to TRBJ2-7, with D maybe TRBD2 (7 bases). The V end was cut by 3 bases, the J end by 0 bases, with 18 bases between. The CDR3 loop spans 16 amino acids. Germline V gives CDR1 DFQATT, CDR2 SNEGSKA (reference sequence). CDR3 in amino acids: CSARGAPGTISYEQYF. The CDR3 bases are TGCAGTGCTAGGGGGGCCCCAGGGACTATCTCCTACGAGCAGTACTTC.

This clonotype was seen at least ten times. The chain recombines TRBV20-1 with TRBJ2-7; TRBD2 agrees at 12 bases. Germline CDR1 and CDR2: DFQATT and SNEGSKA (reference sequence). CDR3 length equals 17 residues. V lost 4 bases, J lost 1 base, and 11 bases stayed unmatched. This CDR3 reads CSANRDGGLAGSYEQYF. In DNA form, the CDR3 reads TGCAGTGCTAACCGGGACGGAGGACTAGCGGGATCCTACGAGCAGTACTTC.

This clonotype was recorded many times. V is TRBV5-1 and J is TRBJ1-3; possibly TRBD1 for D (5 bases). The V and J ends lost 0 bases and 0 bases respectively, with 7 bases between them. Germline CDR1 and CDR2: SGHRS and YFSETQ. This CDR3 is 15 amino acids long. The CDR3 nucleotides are TGCGCCAGCAGCTTGGGACAGCTCTCTGGAAACACCATATATTTT. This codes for CASSLGQLSGNTIYF. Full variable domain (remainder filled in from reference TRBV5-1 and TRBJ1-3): KAGVTQTPRYLIKTRGQQVTLSCSPISGHRSVSWYQQTPGQGLQFLFEYFSETQRNKGNFPGRFSGRQFSNSRSEMNVSTLELGDSALYLCASSLGQLSGNTIYFGEGSWLTVV.

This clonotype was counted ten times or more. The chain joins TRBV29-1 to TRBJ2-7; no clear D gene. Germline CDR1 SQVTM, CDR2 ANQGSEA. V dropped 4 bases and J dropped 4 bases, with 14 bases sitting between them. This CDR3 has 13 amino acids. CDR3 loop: CSVVSGLEYEQYF. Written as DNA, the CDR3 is TGCAGCGTTGTGTCGGGCTTGGAATACGAGCAGTACTTC.

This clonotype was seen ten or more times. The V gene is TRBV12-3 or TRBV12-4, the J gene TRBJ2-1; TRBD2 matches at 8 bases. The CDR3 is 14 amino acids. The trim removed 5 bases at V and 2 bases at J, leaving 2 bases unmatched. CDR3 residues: CASSPSGPYNEQFF. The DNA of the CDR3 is TGTGCCAGCAGTCCTAGCGGGCCCTACAATGAGCAGTTCTTC.

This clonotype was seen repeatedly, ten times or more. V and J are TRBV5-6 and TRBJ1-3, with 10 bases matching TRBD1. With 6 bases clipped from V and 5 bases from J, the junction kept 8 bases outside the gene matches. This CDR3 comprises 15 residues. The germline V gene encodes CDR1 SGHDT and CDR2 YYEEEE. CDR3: CASTYTGQGRNTIYF. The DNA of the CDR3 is TGTGCCAGCACATACACGGGACAGGGGAGAAACACCATATATTTT.

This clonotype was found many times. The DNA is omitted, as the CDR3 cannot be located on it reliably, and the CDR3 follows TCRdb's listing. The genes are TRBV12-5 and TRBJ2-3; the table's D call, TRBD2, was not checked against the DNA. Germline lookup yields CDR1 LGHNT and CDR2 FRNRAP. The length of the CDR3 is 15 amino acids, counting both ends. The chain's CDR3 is CASGLGTGAADTQYF.

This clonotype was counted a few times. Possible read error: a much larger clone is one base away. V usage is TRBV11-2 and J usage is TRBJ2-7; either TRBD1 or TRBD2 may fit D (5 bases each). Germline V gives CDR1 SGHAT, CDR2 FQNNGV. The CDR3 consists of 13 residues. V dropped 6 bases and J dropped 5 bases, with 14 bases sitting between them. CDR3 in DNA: TGTGCCAGCAGGAGGGGTGGGTGGGACGAGCAGTACTTC. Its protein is CASRRGGWDEQYF.

CDR3 region: CASSTTYDRTETQYF. Written as DNA, the CDR3 is TGTGCCAGTAGTACCACCTACGACAGGACGGAGACCCAGTACTTC. The chain carries TRBV19 and TRBJ2-5, with D perhaps matching TRBD1 (6 bases). Germline CDR1 and CDR2: LNHDA and SQIVND (reference sequence). The CDR3 loop spans 15 amino acids. V shed 4 bases and J shed 5 bases, with 17 bases lying between them.